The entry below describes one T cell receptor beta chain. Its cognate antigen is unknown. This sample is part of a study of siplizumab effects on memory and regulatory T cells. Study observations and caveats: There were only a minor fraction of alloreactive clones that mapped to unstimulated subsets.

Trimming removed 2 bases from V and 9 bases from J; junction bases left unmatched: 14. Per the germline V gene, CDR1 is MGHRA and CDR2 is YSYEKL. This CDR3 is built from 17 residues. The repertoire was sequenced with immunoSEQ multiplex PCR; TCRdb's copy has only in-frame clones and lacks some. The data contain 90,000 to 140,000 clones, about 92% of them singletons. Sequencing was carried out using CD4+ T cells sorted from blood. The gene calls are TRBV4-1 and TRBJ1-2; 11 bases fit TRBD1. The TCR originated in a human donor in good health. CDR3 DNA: TGCGCCAGCAGCCAAACGTTCGGCCGGACAGGGGGCCCGAGCTACACCTTC. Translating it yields CASSQTFGRTGGPSYTF.